This passage covers 25 T cell receptor beta chains from one sample sequenced in a study of shared clonotypes between healthy human individuals. The protocol was immunoSEQ multiplex PCR, while the TCRdb copy is restricted to in-frame clones and leaves out a portion. The sample holds approximately 510,000 clones, approximately 85% seen once. Sequenced sample: PBMCs. Receptors originate from a woman in her 40s in good health. Some clones in this sample may be carry-over from other donors' samples.

The chain employs TRBV28 and TRBJ1-4, with D possibly being TRBD1 (5 bases). Deletions cut 6 bases from V and 6 bases from J, with 23 bases between. The CDR3 totals 17 residues. Germline-derived CDR1 and CDR2 are MDHEN and SYDVKM. The CDR3: CASSSTGGRGLDEKLFF. The CDR3 nucleotides read TGTGCCAGCAGCTCAACCGGGGGGAGAGGGTTAGATGAAAAACTGTTTTTT.

CDR3 in amino acids: CASTTRYGYTF. The CDR3, as DNA: TGTGCCAGCACCACCCGCTATGGCTACACCTTC. The V call is TRBV28, the J call TRBJ1-2; no clear D gene. Deletions cut 7 bases from V and 4 bases from J, with 7 bases between. Per the germline V gene, CDR1 is MDHEN and CDR2 is SYDVKM. The CDR3 runs 11 residues.

The chain carries TRBV28 and TRBJ2-6; D not certain. The germline CDR1 and CDR2 sequences are MDHEN and SYDVKM. This CDR3 has 15 amino acids. V lost 2 bases and J lost 2, with 7 bases in between. The CDR3: CASSLQWAGANVLTF. Here the CDR3 DNA reads TGTGCCAGCAGTTTACAGTGGGCTGGGGCCAACGTCCTGACTTTC.

The CDR3 DNA reads as TGTGCCAGCAGTTTGGGACAGGGGAACGGAAACACCATATATTTT. Its translation is CASSLGQGNGNTIYF. V usage is TRBV28 and J usage is TRBJ1-3, with 10 positions matching TRBD1. Germline lookup yields CDR1 MDHEN and CDR2 SYDVKM. With V trimmed by 3 bases and J by 4 bases, 3 bases remained unmatched. This CDR3 region has 15 residues.

The chain carries TRBV7-6 and TRBJ2-1, with 8 bases that match TRBD2. The germline V gene has CDR1 SGHVS and CDR2 FNYEAQ. V dropped 5 bases and J dropped 3; count of bases not matched to a gene: 3. The CDR3 spans 14 residues. The chain's CDR3 is CASSRAGVYNEQFF. The CDR3, as DNA: TGTGCCAGCAGCCGAGCGGGAGTCTACAATGAGCAGTTCTTC.

About this clone: A much larger clone sits a single nucleotide away, making a read error possible. Other DNA sequences in the same sample also yield this CDR3. The chain is built from TRBV4-1 and TRBJ1-1, with D possibly TRBD1 on 5 matching bases. V shed 5 bases and J shed 6 bases, with 19 bases lying between them. Germline lookup yields CDR1 MGHRA and CDR2 YSYEKL. There are 15 residues in the CDR3. CDR3: CASSYQGADLAEAFF. The CDR3 DNA reads TGCGCCAGCAGCTATCAGGGAGCGGATTTGGCTGAAGCTTTCTTT.

As DNA, the CDR3 is TGTGCCAGCAGCTTAGATTCTAGAGGCTGGAATGAAAAACTGTTTTTT. This sequence encodes CASSLDSRGWNEKLFF. The rearrangement joins TRBV7-2 to TRBJ1-4; D gene unclear. Germline CDR1 SGHTA, CDR2 FQGNSA. This CDR3 is 16 amino acids long. V gave up 1 base and J gave up 5 bases, with 14 bases separating them.

The chain uses TRBV29-1 and TRBJ2-7, with a weak D call TRBD1 (11 bases). Germline V lookup: CDR1 SQVTM, CDR2 ANQGSEA. Trimming stripped 6 bases from V and 3 bases from J, with 21 bases between. This CDR3 comprises 15 residues. The CDR3 coding sequence is TGCAGCGTCGGACAGGGGGCTAGCGGGAGCTACGAGCAGTACTTC. Encoded protein: CSVGQGASGSYEQYF.

The rearrangement links TRBV11-2 to TRBJ1-4; weak D call: TRBD1 (6 bases). Trimming took off 1 base at V and 7 bases at J, with 16 bases between the two ends. CDR1 is SGHAT and CDR2 is FQNNGV in the germline V gene. The CDR3 is made up of 16 amino acids. CDR3 amino acids: CASSLGGGGLGEKLFF. CDR3 bases: TGTGCCAGCAGCTTAGGCGGGGGGGGGCTTGGTGAAAAACTGTTTTTT.

The chain is built from TRBV29-1 and TRBJ2-1, with 9 bases matching TRBD2. Germline CDR1 SQVTM, CDR2 ANQGSEA. The J segment lost 7 bases and the V segment lost 7 bases, leaving 8 bases of the junction unmatched. The CDR3 has 13 residues. Written as DNA, the CDR3 is TGCAGCGCCGTAGCGGGAGTTTTGAATGAGCAGTTCTTC. Amino acid sequence: CSAVAGVLNEQFF.

This clone occurred a few times. The chain uses TRBV19 and TRBJ1-4, with TRBD1 matching over 9 bases. CDR1 and CDR2 (germline): LNHDA, SQIVND (reference sequence). The CDR3 runs to 13 residues. Trimming cost V 8 bases and J 8 bases; bases outside gene matches: 6. The CDR3 region has the DNA TGTGCCAGTGGACAGGGGATAGGGGAAAAACTGTTTTTT. Its translation is CASGQGIGEKLFF.

The chain uses TRBV15 and TRBJ2-7, with D possibly being TRBD1 (6 bases). The CDR3 covers 15 residues. Germline CDR1 and CDR2: LNHNV and YYDKDF (reference sequence). Trimming removed 0 bases from V and 3 bases from J, with 12 bases in between. The CDR3 here is CATSRDPRGVYEQYF. The CDR3 bases are TGTGCCACCAGCAGAGATCCCAGGGGAGTCTACGAGCAGTACTTC.

This chain joins TRBV18 and TRBJ2-1, with D possibly being TRBD2 (6 bases). V was pared by 3 bases and J by 8 bases, with 11 bases between. Looked up from germline, CDR1 is KGHSH and CDR2 is LQKENI. CDR3 length: 13 residues. CDR3 residues: CASSPQERDEQFF. DNA for the CDR3: TGTGCCAGCTCACCTCAGGAGCGGGATGAGCAGTTCTTC.

The chain uses TRBV29-1 and TRBJ1-1; weak D call: TRBD1 (6 bases). The length of the CDR3 is 17 residues. V lost 4 bases, J lost 1 base, and 22 bases lay in between. Germline V lookup: CDR1 SQVTM, CDR2 ANQGSEA. The CDR3 loop reads CSVGISGYRVQNTEAFF. In DNA form, the CDR3 reads TGCAGCGTTGGAATATCGGGATACAGGGTTCAGAACACTGAAGCTTTCTTT. Looking up the rest from reference TRBV29-1 and TRBJ1-1 gives the full variable domain: SAVISQKPSRDICQRGTSLTIQCQVDSQVTMMFWYRQQPGQSLTLIATANQGSEATYESGFVIDKFPISRPNLTFSTLTVSNMSPEDSSIYLCSVGISGYRVQNTEAFFGQGTRLTVV.

The chain employs TRBV11-2 and TRBJ1-1, with unresolved D. The CDR3 is 15 residues long. CDR1 is SGHAT, CDR2 FQNNGV, per germline. Trimming left V 5 bases short and J 1 base short, with 14 bases between. The CDR3 bases are TGTGCCAGCAGCCCCCGGGCATGGGAGAACACTGAAGCTTTCTTT. Its protein is CASSPRAWENTEAFF.

The V and J genes are TRBV5-1 and TRBJ2-2; 10 bases fit TRBD1. CDR1 is SGHRS and CDR2 is YFSETQ in the germline V gene. This CDR3 spans 16 amino acids. The V and J ends lost 1 base and 7 bases, in that order; junction bases with no gene match: 7. The CDR3 DNA follows: TGCGCCAGCAGCTTGATGACAGGGGGCAGGGTCGGGGAGCTGTTTTTT. Translating gives CASSLMTGGRVGELFF.

The CDR3 loop is CASRDSGRYETQYF. The CDR3 nucleotides read TGTGCCAGCAGGGATAGCGGGAGGTACGAGACCCAGTACTTC. V is TRBV6-6 and J is TRBJ2-5, with 10 bases matching TRBD2. V was clipped by 6 bases and J by 5 bases; unmatched bases: 6. The CDR3 runs 14 residues. Looked up from germline, CDR1 is MNHNY and CDR2 is SVGAGI (reference sequence).

The chain employs TRBV5-1 and TRBJ2-1; possibly TRBD1 for D (5 bases). The CDR3 contains 16 residues. Germline lookup yields CDR1 SGHRS and CDR2 YFSETQ. V was shortened by 5 bases and J by 6 bases, with 21 bases between the two germline ends. As DNA, the CDR3 is TGCGCCAGCAGGGGGCATCCCAGGATAACAGCCAATGAGCAGTTCTTC. Residues: CASRGHPRITANEQFF.

The genes are TRBV21-1 and TRBJ2-1; TRBD2, the D gene given by the table, was not confirmed from the DNA. TRBV21-1 is flagged as a pseudogene. The CDR3 extends over 13 amino acids. As DNA, the CDR3 is TGTGCCAGCAGTAAGAGCTCCTACAATGAGCAGTTCTTC. It encodes CASSKSSYNEQFF.

The table lists this clone with a count of one. This chain links TRBV7-2 with TRBJ2-7; D unclear. The CDR3 covers 14 residues. Germline CDR1 and CDR2: SGHTA and FQGNSA. V was shortened by 5 bases and J by 0 bases, with 11 bases between the two germline ends. Here the CDR3 DNA reads TGTGCCAGCAGCCCTGACTCACACTCCTACGAGCAGTACTTC. Protein product: CASSPDSHSYEQYF.

The V gene is TRBV7-3, the J gene TRBJ1-1; maybe TRBD1 (5 bases). This CDR3 has 15 residues. The V end lost 8 bases, the J end lost 0 bases, and 16 bases lay between the germline ends. CDR1 is SGHTA and CDR2 is FQGTGA in the germline V gene. CDR3 bases: TGTGCCAGCTCCCAAGGGACGGGGATGAACACTGAAGCTTTCTTT. This translates into CASSQGTGMNTEAFF.

The genes are TRBV21-1 and TRBJ2-1; the table's D call TRBD2 went unverified against the DNA. TRBV21-1 is a recognized pseudogene. The CDR3 has 15 amino acids. The DNA of the CDR3 is TGTGCCAGCAGCAAAGGGACTAGCTCTCGGAATGAGCAGTTCTTC. Residues: CASSKGTSSRNEQFF.

This clone was detected many times. The J gene is TRBJ1-3, the V gene TRBV28, with TRBD1 as a possible D gene (6 bases). Trimming pared 6 bases from V and 6 bases from J, leaving 12 bases between. The CDR3 runs 13 residues. Germline-derived CDR1 and CDR2 are MDHEN and SYDVKM. The chain's CDR3 is CASSQGTLNTIYF. The CDR3 DNA is TGTGCCAGCAGCCAAGGGACATTAAACACCATATATTTT.

This clone was counted a few times. CDR3 in amino acids: CASSQFHMAGPWGAFF. The CDR3, as DNA: TGCGCCAGCAGCCAATTCCATATGGCAGGGCCCTGGGGAGCTTTCTTT. This chain uses TRBV4-1 with TRBJ1-1; possible D gene TRBD1, 5 bases. The CDR3 is made up of 16 amino acids. The germline V gene has CDR1 MGHRA and CDR2 YSYEKL. V was clipped by 2 bases and J by 10 bases, with 23 bases between them.

The genes are TRBV15 and TRBJ2-7, with 7 bases identical to TRBD2. The CDR3 extends over 15 amino acids. Trimming removed 1 base from V and 7 bases from J; junction bases left unmatched: 10. Germline CDR1 and CDR2: LNHNV and YYDKDF (reference sequence). CDR3 bases: TGTGCCACCAGCAGAGGGGCTAGCGGCCTTGGGGAGCAGTACTTC. Translating it yields CATSRGASGLGEQYF. Full variable domain (remainder filled in from reference TRBV15 and TRBJ2-7): DAMVIQNPRYQVTQFGKPVTLSCSQTLNHNVMYWYQQKSSQAPKLLFHYYDKDFNNEADTPDNFQSRRPNTSFCFLDIRSPGLGDTAMYLCATSRGASGLGEQYFGPGTRLTVT.